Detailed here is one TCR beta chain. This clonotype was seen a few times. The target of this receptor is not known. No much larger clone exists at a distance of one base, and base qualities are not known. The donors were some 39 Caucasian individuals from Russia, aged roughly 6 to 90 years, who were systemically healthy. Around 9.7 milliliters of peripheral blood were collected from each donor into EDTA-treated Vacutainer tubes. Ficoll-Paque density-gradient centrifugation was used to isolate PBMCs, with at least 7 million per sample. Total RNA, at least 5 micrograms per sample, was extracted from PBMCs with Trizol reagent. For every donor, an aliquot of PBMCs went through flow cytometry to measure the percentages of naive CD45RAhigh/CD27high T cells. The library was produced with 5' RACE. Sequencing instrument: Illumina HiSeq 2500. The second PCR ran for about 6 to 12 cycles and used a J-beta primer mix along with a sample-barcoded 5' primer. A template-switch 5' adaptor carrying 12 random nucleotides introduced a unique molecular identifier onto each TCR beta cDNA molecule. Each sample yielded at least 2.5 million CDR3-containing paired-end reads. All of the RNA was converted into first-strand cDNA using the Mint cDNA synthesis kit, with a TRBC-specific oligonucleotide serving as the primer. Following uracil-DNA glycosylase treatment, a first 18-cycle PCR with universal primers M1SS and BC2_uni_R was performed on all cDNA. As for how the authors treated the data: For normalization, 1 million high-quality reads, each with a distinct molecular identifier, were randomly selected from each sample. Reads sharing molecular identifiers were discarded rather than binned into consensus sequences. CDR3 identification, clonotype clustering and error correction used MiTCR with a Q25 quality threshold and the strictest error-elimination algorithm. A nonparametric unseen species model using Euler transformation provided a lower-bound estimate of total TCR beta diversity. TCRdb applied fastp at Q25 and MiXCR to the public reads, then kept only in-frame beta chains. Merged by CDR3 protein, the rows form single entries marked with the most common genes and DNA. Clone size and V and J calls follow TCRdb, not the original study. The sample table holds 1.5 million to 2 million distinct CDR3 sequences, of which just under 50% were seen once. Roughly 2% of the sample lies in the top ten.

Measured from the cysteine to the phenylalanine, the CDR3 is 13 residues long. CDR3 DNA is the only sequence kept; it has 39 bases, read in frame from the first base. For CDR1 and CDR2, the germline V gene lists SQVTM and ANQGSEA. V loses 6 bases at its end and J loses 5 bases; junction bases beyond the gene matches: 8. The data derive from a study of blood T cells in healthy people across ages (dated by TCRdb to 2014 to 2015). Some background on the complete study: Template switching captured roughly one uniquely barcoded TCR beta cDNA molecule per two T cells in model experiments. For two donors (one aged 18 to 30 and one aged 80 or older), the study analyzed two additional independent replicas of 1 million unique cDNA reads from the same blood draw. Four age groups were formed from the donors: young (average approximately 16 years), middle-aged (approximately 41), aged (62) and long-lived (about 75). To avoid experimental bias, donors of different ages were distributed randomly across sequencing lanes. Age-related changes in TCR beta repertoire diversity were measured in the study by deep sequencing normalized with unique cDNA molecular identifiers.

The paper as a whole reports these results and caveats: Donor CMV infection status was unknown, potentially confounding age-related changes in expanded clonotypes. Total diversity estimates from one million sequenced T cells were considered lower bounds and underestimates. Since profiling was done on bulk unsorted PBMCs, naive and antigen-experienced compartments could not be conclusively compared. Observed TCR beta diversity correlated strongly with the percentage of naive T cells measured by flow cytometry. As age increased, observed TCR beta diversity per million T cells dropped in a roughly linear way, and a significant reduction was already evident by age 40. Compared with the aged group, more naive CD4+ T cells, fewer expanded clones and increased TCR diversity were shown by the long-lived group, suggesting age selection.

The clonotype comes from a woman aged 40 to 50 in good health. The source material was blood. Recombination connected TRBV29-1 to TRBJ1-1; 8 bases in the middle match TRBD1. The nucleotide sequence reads TGCAGCGTAGAGACAGGGGTGGGAACTGAAGCTTTCTTT. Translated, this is CSVETGVGTEAFF.